These T cell receptor beta chains were read from a single sample in a study of blood T cell repertoires in COVID-19. Using immunoSEQ multiplex PCR, the repertoire was profiled, and TCRdb retains in-frame clones only, with some absent. There are around 370,000 clones in the sample; about 87% occur only once, and under 6.5% lies in the top ten. Sequenced input: peripheral blood. All receptors derive from a woman between 50 and 59 years old with COVID-19, enrolled during active disease. Each CDR3 is given with its conserved first and last residue. A D gene is named only where the DNA matches it firmly. Size values are once, few and many counts, or a class for expanded clones, and some rows have none.

d_call	cdr3_length	v_call	clone_size	j_call	cdr3_aa	cdr3_nt
.	14	TRBV5-1	.	TRBJ2-3	CASSFATSTDTQYF	TGCGCCAGCAGCTTCGCGACTAGCACAGATACGCAGTATTTT
.	15	TRBV5-5	few	TRBJ1-5	CASSIHGSRNQPQHF	TGTGCCAGCAGCATCCACGGAAGCAGGAATCAGCCCCAGCATTTT
.	17	TRBV28	once	TRBJ1-1	CASSHRRTKYMNTEAFF	TGTGCCAGCAGCCACCGACGGACAAAATATATGAACACTGAAGCTTTCTTT
.	12	TRBV3-1/TRBV3-2	few	TRBJ2-7	CASSQVSGEQYF	TGTGCCAGCAGCCAAGTTTCGGGGGAGCAGTACTTC
TRBD2	13	TRBV11-3	.	TRBJ2-7	CASSASGPYEQYF	TGTGCCAGCAGCGCTAGCGGACCCTACGAGCAGTACTTC
TRBD2	21	TRBV24-1	few	TRBJ2-1	CATSEGPGTSGRASMHNEQFF	TGTGCCACCAGTGAGGGTCCCGGGACTAGCGGGAGGGCCTCCATGCACAATGAGCAGTTCTTC
TRBD2	14	TRBV7-2	.	TRBJ2-7	CASSLVKRDYEQYF	TGTGCCAGCAGCTTAGTGAAGCGGGATTACGAGCAGTACTTC
.	11	TRBV20-1	.	TRBJ2-7	CSAFLSYEQYF	TGCAGTGCTTTCCTCTCCTACGAGCAGTACTTC
.	13	TRBV27	.	TRBJ1-3	CASSPLLGNTIYF	TGTGCCAGCAGTCCTCTACTTGGAAACACCATATATTTT
.	14	TRBV6-2/TRBV6-3	.	TRBJ2-7	CASSYALKGVQQYF	TGTGCCAGCAGTTACGCTTTGAAGGGGGTCCAGCAGTACTTC
.	14	TRBV6-5	.	TRBJ1-4	CASSRRGGSEKLFF	TGTGCCAGCAGCCGACGAGGAGGGAGTGAAAAACTGTTTTTT
.	11	TRBV20-1	few	TRBJ2-7	CSAVVSYEQYF	TGCAGTGCCGTCGTTAGCTACGAGCAGTACTTC
.	17	TRBV7-9	.	TRBJ1-1	CASSHADRRVGNTEAFF	TGTGCCAGCAGTCATGCTGACAGGCGGGTCGGGAACACTGAAGCTTTCTTT
TRBD2	14	TRBV18	.	TRBJ2-7	CASSPSGSTGEQYF	TGTGCCAGCTCGCCGAGCGGGAGTACTGGAGAGCAGTACTTC
.	13	TRBV10-1	few	TRBJ1-1	CASSENQKTEAFF	TGCGCCAGCAGTGAGAATCAGAAGACTGAAGCTTTCTTT
.	16	TRBV24-1	.	TRBJ2-2	CATSDFHGSYTGELFF	TGTGCCACCAGTGATTTTCACGGGAGCTACACCGGGGAGCTGTTTTTT
.	13	TRBV7-9	.	TRBJ2-5	CASSLVSGETQYF	TGTGCCAGCAGCTTAGTATCAGGGGAGACCCAGTACTTC
TRBD2	18	TRBV5-5	many	TRBJ2-2	CASSPRGLAGGPDGELFF	TGTGCCAGCAGCCCGAGGGGACTAGCGGGAGGGCCTGACGGGGAGCTGTTTTTT